This TCR beta chain was retrieved from a study of shared clonotypes between healthy human individuals. This table comes from immunoSEQ multiplex PCR, and its TCRdb copy is limited to in-frame clones, with some not included. Of about 2.1 million clones in the sample, roughly 91% were seen once. The CDR3 has 15 residues. Germline loops: CDR1 MRHNA, CDR2 SNTAGT. V shed 1 base, J shed 12 bases, and the junction held 12 bases outside the gene matches. Terminally differentiated effector memory CD45RA+ cells were excluded from the naive CD8 cells, which were CD45RO-negative and positively selected for CCR7.

This TCR derives from a man aged 18-30 years in good health. Some clones in this sample may be carry-over from other donors' samples. Material for sequencing was naive CD8+ T cells from PBMCs. This rearrangement joins TRBV6-4 to TRBJ1-2, with TRBD1 identical over 9 bases. In DNA form, the CDR3 reads TGTGCCAGCAGTGACTTGGGACAGGGTGTCACTTCGGACACCTTC. Residues: CASSDLGQGVTSDTF.